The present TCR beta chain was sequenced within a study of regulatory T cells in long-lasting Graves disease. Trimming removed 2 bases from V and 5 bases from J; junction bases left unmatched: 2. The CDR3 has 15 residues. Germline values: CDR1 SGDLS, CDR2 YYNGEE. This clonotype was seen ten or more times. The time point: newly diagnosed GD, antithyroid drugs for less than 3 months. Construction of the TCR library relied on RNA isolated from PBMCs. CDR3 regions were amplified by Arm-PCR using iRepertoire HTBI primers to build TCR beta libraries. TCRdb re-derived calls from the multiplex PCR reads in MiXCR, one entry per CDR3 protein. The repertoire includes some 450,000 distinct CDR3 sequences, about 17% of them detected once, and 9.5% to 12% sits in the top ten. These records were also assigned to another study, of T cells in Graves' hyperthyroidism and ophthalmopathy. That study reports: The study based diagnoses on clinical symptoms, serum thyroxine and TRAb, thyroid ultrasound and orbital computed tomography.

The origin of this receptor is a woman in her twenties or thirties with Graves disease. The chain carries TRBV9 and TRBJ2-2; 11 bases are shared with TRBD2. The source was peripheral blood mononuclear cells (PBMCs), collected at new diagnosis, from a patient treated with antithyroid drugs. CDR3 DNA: TGTGCCAGCAGCGTCACTAGCGGGAGAACCGGGGAGCTGTTTTTT. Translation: CASSVTSGRTGELFF.